This entry describes one T cell receptor (beta chain). No antigen is known for it. Germline CDR1 MNHEY, CDR2 SVGAGI. The CDR3 covers 13 residues. V lost 2 bases to trimming and J lost 4 bases, with 9 bases between them. Generated by immunoSEQ multiplex PCR, the TCRdb table keeps only in-frame clones and is missing some. The data hold tens of thousands of clones, with approximately 90% observed a single time. This sample was included in a study of T cells in localized non-small cell lung cancer. The study's findings and limits: Adjacent uninvolved lung had the highest clonality, suggesting focused antigen responses. Sequencing, confined to only one tumor region, leaves heterogeneity possible.

The chain couples TRBV6-5 to TRBJ2-7, with D unclear. The source material was PBMCs, sampled before any cancer treatment. The clonotype comes from a man between 35 and 75 years old with stage II squamous cell lung carcinoma. CDR3 amino acids: CASSYAENYEQYF. The DNA for the CDR3 is TGTGCCAGCAGTTACGCGGAAAATTACGAGCAGTACTTC.